This T cell receptor beta chain was documented in a study of PD-L1 blockade in urothelial cancer. Study information: When patients started atezolizumab at some point between 2014 and 2015, it was given at 1,200 mg intravenously every 3 weeks. It was at 3 weeks (second dose) and 6 weeks after treatment start that blood was analyzed.

This CDR3 is built from 13 residues. Germline V gene sequence: CDR1 ENHRY, CDR2 SYGVKD. Trimming removed 5 bases at V and 7 bases at J, with 14 bases between. PCRs each included synthetic TCR analog templates spiked in. Profiling relied on immunoSEQ multiplex PCR, and the TCRdb table lists in-frame clones only, not all of them. The repertoire holds some 120,000 clones, with about 88% as singletons. Points on this clone: Its specificity is not known.

Notes on the study in general: Tumor-associated clones in blood expanded more at 3 weeks in durable-benefit patients.

The time point denotes: pretreatment peripheral blood. This receptor was obtained from a man aged 45-65 years with urothelial cancer. This chain joins TRBV10-3 and TRBJ1-1; tentative D call: TRBD1 (6 bases). The source material was PBMCs, sampled around atezolizumab (anti-PD-L1) treatment. The CDR3, as DNA: TGTGCCATCAGTCCCCTCCCACAGGGTGAAGCTTTCTTT. As protein: CAISPLPQGEAFF.